This TCR beta chain comes out of a study of T cell repertoires in cytomegalovirus infection. The CDR3 has 15 amino acids. V lost 5 bases and J lost 2, with 16 bases in between. The V gene's germline CDR1 is PRHDT and CDR2 FYEKMQ (reference sequence). TCRdb re-called the reads through MiXCR, storing one row per CDR3 protein. The repertoire holds fewer than 950,000 distinct CDR3 sequences, with around a third as singletons. To note about this clonotype: The antigen remains undetermined.

The clonotype comes from a human donor in good health (CMV status not recorded). Some clones in this sample may be carry-over from other donors' samples. The starting material was cultured CD8+ T cells from PBMCs, obtained from culture after CMV antigen stimulation. J is TRBJ2-7 and V is TRBV13, with a tentative D call TRBD2 (6 bases). CDR3 DNA: TGTGCCAGCAGCCCCGGGCGGGGCGCAACCTACGAGCAGTACTTC. Amino acid sequence: CASSPGRGATYEQYF.